The clone carrying this T cell receptor (beta chain) was counted only a few times. Primed by a sample-barcoded 5' primer and a J-beta primer mix, a second PCR proceeded for 7 to 11 cycles. From the 5' RACE reads, TCRdb called clonotypes with MiXCR, one entry per CDR3 protein. The sample records over 950,000 distinct CDR3 sequences, roughly 50% being singletons. The data derive from a study of blood T cells in healthy people across ages. In germline, CDR1 is SGHRS, CDR2 YFSETQ. V lost 7 bases and J 6 bases, leaving 14 bases between the germline ends. The CDR3 contains 12 residues. This clonotype was sampled from a woman between 55 and 75 years old in good health. The sequenced sample consisted of blood. The rearrangement links TRBV5-1 to TRBJ2-7; the D is unclear. As DNA, the CDR3 is TGCGCCAGCGGGATCACGGCATCCGAGCAGTACTTC. This sequence encodes CASGITASEQYF.